This TCR beta chain was sequenced in a study of human T cells and chemical hapten exposure. In this sample, this clonotype turned up many times. Germline assignment: CDR1 KGHSH and CDR2 LQKENI. The CDR3 totals 15 residues. V gave up 2 bases and J gave up 3 bases, with 13 bases separating them. Time point indicated: patch test 2, 6 weeks after DPC sensitization. Treatment described: therapeutic diphenylcyclopropenone sensitization with weekly scalp DPC. Patients had alopecia, were aged 18 to 70, and were not pregnant. Unique molecular identifiers were linked by the library to individual cDNA molecules. TCRdb re-analysed the RACE reads in MiXCR, keeping a single row per CDR3 protein. The sample has some 70,000 distinct CDR3 sequences; about 9.3% are singletons.

The chain recombines TRBV18 with TRBJ1-1, with D perhaps TRBD1 (5 bases). This sample comprised whole blood, obtained in connection with sensitization to the hapten diphenylcyclopropenone (DPC). The sequence derives from a woman in her 50s with alopecia areata. Some clones in this sample may be carry-over from other donors' samples. For the CDR3, the DNA is TGTGCCAGCTCACCAGGGGGGGACGTGTACACTGAAGCTTTCTTT. It is translated as CASSPGGDVYTEAFF.